These T cell receptor beta chains were read from a single sample in a study of blood T cell repertoires in COVID-19. Using immunoSEQ multiplex PCR, the repertoire was profiled, and TCRdb retains in-frame clones only, with some absent. The table includes roughly 330,000 clones, over 75% detected once. The sample comprised PBMCs or T cells enriched from blood (not recorded which). Receptors were obtained from a woman in her thirties who had recovered from COVID-19. CDR3s include the opening cysteine and the closing phenylalanine or tryptophan. The D gene is left open where the match is weak. Clone size is shown for a subset of rows, as once, few, many or a class of expanded clone.

length | D | J | size | V | CDR3 | DNA
15 | - | TRBJ1-1 | - | TRBV4-1 | CASSLLGTPNTEAFF | TGCGCCAGCAGCCTCCTGGGGACACCGAACACTGAAGCTTTCTTT
11 | - | TRBJ2-1 | - | TRBV20-1 | CSASMAAEQFF | TGCAGTGCTAGTATGGCTGCTGAGCAGTTCTTC
12 | - | TRBJ2-2 | - | TRBV11-2 | CAPKRVTGELFF | TGTGCGCCAAAGCGGGTGACCGGGGAGCTGTTTTTT
14 | - | TRBJ1-5 | - | TRBV6-5 | CASQSGTPNQPQHF | TGTGCCAGCCAGTCCGGGACACCTAATCAGCCCCAGCATTTT
16 | TRBD2 | TRBJ2-3 | - | TRBV5-1 | CASSLAGTSYTDTQYF | TGCGCCAGCAGCTTAGCCGGGACTAGCTACACAGATACGCAGTATTTT
17 | - | TRBJ1-3 | - | TRBV9 | CASSVERSPLSGNTIYF | TGTGCCAGCAGCGTAGAGAGGTCCCCTCTCTCTGGAAACACCATATATTTT
17 | TRBD1 | TRBJ1-6 | - | TRBV5-1 | CASSPGAGGSYNSPLHF | TGCGCCAGCAGCCCTGGAGCAGGGGGCTCCTATAATTCACCCCTCCACTTT
11 | - | TRBJ1-1 | - | TRBV2 | CASPTAPEAFF | TGTGCCAGCCCGACAGCCCCTGAAGCTTTCTTT
16 | - | TRBJ2-3 | - | TRBV5-1 | CASSLVMGARTDTQYF | TGCGCCAGCAGCTTGGTGATGGGGGCTCGCACAGATACGCAGTATTTT
14 | - | TRBJ2-1 | - | TRBV4-3 | CASSQGDFYNEQFF | TGCGCCAGCAGCCAAGGGGACTTCTACAATGAGCAGTTCTTC
15 | - | TRBJ1-1 | - | TRBV6-5 | CASSYLRGENTEAFF | TGTGCCAGCAGTTACTTGCGGGGGGAGAACACTGAAGCTTTCTTT
12 | - | TRBJ1-2 | - | TRBV6-5 | CASRSGNYGYTF | TGTGCCAGCAGGTCAGGGAACTATGGCTACACCTTC
15 | - | TRBJ1-2 | - | TRBV5-8 | CASSFGHRGADGYTF | TGTGCCAGCAGCTTTGGTCATCGGGGGGCGGATGGCTACACCTTC
14 | - | TRBJ1-3 | - | TRBV7-3 | CASSLPGAGNTIYF | TGTGCCAGCAGCTTACCAGGGGCTGGAAACACCATATATTTT
14 | - | TRBJ1-1 | - | TRBV5-1 | CASSLGLQGREAFF | TGCGCCAGCAGCTTGGGATTACAGGGCCGGGAAGCTTTCTTT
14 | TRBD1 | TRBJ2-5 | - | TRBV11-2 | CASSSTGSSLTQYF | TGTGCCAGCAGCTCGACAGGGTCAAGTCTGACCCAGTACTTC
15 | TRBD1 | TRBJ1-6 | - | TRBV2 | CASSEGGQSRSPLHF | TGTGCCAGCAGTGAAGGGGGACAGAGTAGGTCACCCCTCCACTTT
15 | - | TRBJ1-6 | - | TRBV7-2 | CASSLESSYNSPLHF | TGTGCCAGCAGCTTAGAGAGCTCCTATAATTCACCCCTCCACTTT
15 | TRBD1 | TRBJ1-6 | - | TRBV2 | CASSGQGVRNSPLHF | TGTGCCAGTTCCGGACAGGGAGTGAGGAATTCACCCCTCCACTTT
20 | - | TRBJ1-4 | - | TRBV5-8 | CASSALRGSQGGTTNEKLFF | TGTGCCAGCAGCGCCCTTCGCGGATCACAGGGCGGTACAACTAATGAAAAACTGTTTTTT
15 | TRBD1 | TRBJ1-2 | - | TRBV6-6 | CASSYSGTGGRGYTF | TGTGCCAGCAGTTACTCGGGGACAGGGGGCCGCGGCTACACCTTC
15 | TRBD2 | TRBJ2-1 | - | TRBV11-3 | CASSQAGGFYNEQFF | TGTGCCAGCAGCCAAGCGGGGGGGTTCTACAATGAGCAGTTCTTC
16 | TRBD1 | TRBJ2-1 | once | TRBV15 | CATSRGRQGASNEQFF | TGTGCCACCAGCAGAGGAAGACAGGGGGCTTCTAATGAGCAGTTCTTC
13 | - | TRBJ1-6 | once | TRBV19 | CASSPRNNSPLHF | TGTGCCAGTAGTCCCAGGAATAATTCACCCCTCCACTTT
14 | - | TRBJ1-1 | - | TRBV7-9 | CASSLGGSGTEAFF | TGTGCCAGCAGTTTGGGGGGTTCTGGCACTGAAGCTTTCTTT
16 | - | TRBJ1-4 | - | TRBV19 | CASRPQQALANEKLFF | TGTGCCAGTCGGCCTCAGCAGGCATTAGCTAATGAAAAACTGTTTTTT
16 | TRBD2 | TRBJ2-5 | - | TRBV11-2 | CASSLDWRGGRETQYF | TGTGCCAGCAGCTTAGATTGGCGGGGGGGCAGAGAGACCCAGTACTTC
16 | TRBD1 | TRBJ2-2 | - | TRBV7-9 | CASSLGRGTGSGELFF | TGTGCCAGCAGCTTAGGACGCGGGACAGGCTCCGGGGAGCTGTTTTTT
14 | TRBD1 | TRBJ1-2 | once | TRBV5-5 | CASSLFNRGDGYTF | TGTGCCAGCAGCTTGTTTAACAGGGGAGATGGCTACACCTTC
15 | TRBD1 | TRBJ1-5 | once | TRBV28 | CASSLDRASNQPQHF | TGTGCCAGCAGTTTAGACAGGGCTAGCAATCAGCCCCAGCATTTT
16 | TRBD2 | TRBJ2-5 | - | TRBV7-8 | CASSLGGGGVQETQYF | TGTGCCAGCAGCTTAGGTGGCGGGGGAGTCCAAGAGACCCAGTACTTC
15 | - | TRBJ1-1 | - | TRBV7-8 | CASSLAGGGNTEAFF | TGTGCCAGCAGCCTAGCGGGGGGAGGGAACACTGAAGCTTTCTTT
15 | - | TRBJ2-4 | - | TRBV19 | CASGGGPLAKNIQYF | TGTGCCAGTGGAGGCGGACCACTAGCCAAAAACATTCAGTACTTC
14 | - | TRBJ2-5 | once | TRBV7-8 | CASSPDRVGGTQYF | TGTGCCAGCAGCCCCGACAGGGTCGGGGGGACCCAGTACTTC
14 | - | TRBJ2-3 | once | TRBV28 | CASSHRVVADTQYF | TGTGCCAGCAGTCACCGGGTGGTAGCAGATACGCAGTATTTT
14 | - | TRBJ2-5 | - | TRBV24-1 | CATSDLGHQETQYF | TGTGCCACCAGTGACCTGGGACATCAAGAGACCCAGTACTTC
13 | - | TRBJ1-1 | - | TRBV10-2 | CASSYTGDSEAFF | TGCGCCAGCAGCTATACCGGAGATTCTGAAGCTTTCTTT
13 | - | TRBJ1-1 | - | TRBV10-1 | CASSGPRDTEAFF | TGCGCCAGCTCTGGACCCAGGGACACTGAAGCTTTCTTT
15 | - | TRBJ1-4 | - | TRBV4-2 | CASSQDRGFNEKLFF | TGTGCCAGCAGCCAAGATCGGGGTTTCAATGAAAAACTGTTTTTT
16 | - | TRBJ1-5 | few | TRBV5-8 | CASSRDTRGSNQPQHF | TGTGCCAGCAGCCGGGACACCCGCGGGAGCAATCAGCCCCAGCATTTT
15 | TRBD1 | TRBJ1-2 | once | TRBV24-1 | CATSDSRQGYYGYTF | TGTGCCACCAGTGATTCCCGACAGGGATACTATGGCTACACCTTC
13 | - | TRBJ1-2 | - | TRBV6-5 | CASGWRGIYGYTF | TGTGCCAGCGGCTGGCGGGGGATCTATGGCTACACCTTC
14 | - | TRBJ1-2 | once | TRBV6-1 | CASSDLGQNYGYTF | TGTGCCAGCAGTGACCTGGGACAAAACTATGGCTACACCTTC
17 | - | TRBJ2-7 | - | TRBV30 | CAWSVRRDSNHSYEQYF | TGTGCCTGGAGTGTACGGAGGGACAGCAACCACTCCTACGAGCAGTACTTC
15 | TRBD1 | TRBJ1-2 | - | TRBV7-9 | CASSRTGLTNYGYTF | TGTGCCAGCAGCCGGACAGGGCTTACCAACTATGGCTACACCTTC
19 | TRBD1 | TRBJ2-1 | - | TRBV7-7 | CASSLGGQGPYSSYNEQFF | TGTGCTAGCAGCTTAGGGGGACAGGGGCCCTACAGCTCCTACAATGAGCAGTTCTTC
13 | - | TRBJ1-5 | few | TRBV2 | CASMRDSNQPQHF | TGTGCCAGCATGAGGGATAGCAATCAGCCCCAGCATTTT
17 | TRBD1 | TRBJ1-2 | - | TRBV4-3 | CASSQELGTGEDYGYTF | TGCGCCAGCAGCCAAGAGCTTGGGACAGGGGAAGACTATGGCTACACCTTC
14 | TRBD2 | TRBJ2-3 | few | TRBV7-2 | CASSWGGSKDTQYF | TGTGCCAGCAGCTGGGGGGGGTCTAAAGATACGCAGTATTTT
13 | - | TRBJ1-5 | - | TRBV25-1 | CASSADGYQPQHF | TGTGCCAGCAGTGCCGACGGGTATCAGCCCCAGCATTTT
15 | - | TRBJ1-1 | few | TRBV5-1 | CASSLWQGRNTEAFF | TGCGCCAGCAGCTTGTGGCAGGGGCGGAACACTGAAGCTTTCTTT
14 | TRBD1 | TRBJ1-2 | - | TRBV27 | CASSPAGTGKGYTF | TGTGCCAGCAGTCCCGCCGGGACAGGGAAAGGCTACACCTTC